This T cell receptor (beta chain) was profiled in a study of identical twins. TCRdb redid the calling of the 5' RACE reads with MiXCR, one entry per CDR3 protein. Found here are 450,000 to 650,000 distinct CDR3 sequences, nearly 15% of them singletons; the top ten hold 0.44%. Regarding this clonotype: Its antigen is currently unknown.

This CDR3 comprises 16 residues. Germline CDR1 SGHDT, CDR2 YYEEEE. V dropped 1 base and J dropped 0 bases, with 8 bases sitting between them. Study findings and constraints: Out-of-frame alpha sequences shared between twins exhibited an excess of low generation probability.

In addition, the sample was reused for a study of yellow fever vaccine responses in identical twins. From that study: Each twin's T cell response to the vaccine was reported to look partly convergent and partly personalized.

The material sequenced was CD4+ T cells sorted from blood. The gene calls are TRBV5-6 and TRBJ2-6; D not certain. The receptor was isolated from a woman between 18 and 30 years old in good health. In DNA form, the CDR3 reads TGTGCCAGCAGCTTGTTAGGCACCTCTGGGGCCAACGTCCTGACTTTC. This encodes CASSLLGTSGANVLTF.